Below, one TCR beta chain is given with its context. Generated by immunoSEQ multiplex PCR, the TCRdb table keeps only in-frame clones and is missing some. Of around 1,100,000 clones listed, 70% to 85% are singletons. This record comes from a study of shared clonotypes between healthy human individuals. CDR3 length: 14 residues. Germline V gives CDR1 SGHDT, CDR2 YYEEEE. V was pared by 4 bases and J by 6 bases, with 10 bases of the junction left unmatched. The material sequenced was memory CD4+ T cells from PBMCs. Indicated subset: CD45RA-negative fraction. The origin of this receptor is a man younger than 30 in good health. Some clones in this sample may be carry-over from other donors' samples. This chain links TRBV5-6 with TRBJ2-7, with 7 bases aligning to TRBD1. CDR3 sequence: CASSTTGSPSEQYF. The CDR3 DNA sequence: TGTGCCAGCAGCACGACAGGGAGCCCCTCCGAGCAGTACTTC.